The TCR beta chain under discussion was sequenced for a study of shared clonotypes between healthy human individuals. Study-level points and caveats: Shared clonotypes across all four donors exceeded non-shared ones in generation probability.

The V gene end was trimmed by 1 base and the J gene end by 3 bases; junction bases not matched to a gene: 0. In germline, CDR1 is GTSNPN, CDR2 SVGIG (reference sequence). The CDR3 is made up of 12 amino acids. For this clone: The antigen is not known.

Produced via immunoSEQ multiplex PCR; TCRdb's table is partial and in-frame only. The sample has fewer than 400,000 clones, 74% seen once; the top ten hold 10% to 13%. J is TRBJ2-7 and V is TRBV30, with 7 bases lining up with TRBD1. This receptor was obtained from a man under 40 in good health. Sequencing input: memory CD4+ T cells sorted from blood. Subset here: CD45RA-negative fraction. The CDR3 here is CAWSGQGYEQYF. CDR3 bases: TGTGCCTGGAGTGGACAGGGCTACGAGCAGTACTTC.